The 27 T cell receptor beta chains below come from one sample, sequenced in a study of cytomegalovirus exposure and HLA in healthy donors. In the PCR, 60 Vbeta and 13 Jbeta primers were used. Clones were sequenced by immunoSEQ multiplex PCR, and TCRdb holds only the in-frame ones, with some missing. The sample holds about 69,000 clones, around 74% seen once. Sequencing input: PBMCs. These receptors were obtained from a woman in her 30s in good health and CMV-seropositive.

V gene TRBV7-9 combines with J gene TRBJ2-4; 14 bases are a match to TRBD2. The CDR3 has 16 residues. With V trimmed by 5 bases and J by 8 bases, 8 bases remained unmatched. Germline V lookup: CDR1 SEHNR, CDR2 FQNEAQ (reference sequence). CDR3 loop: CASSPGTSGSFDIQYF. The CDR3 DNA reads as TGTGCCAGCAGCCCAGGGACTAGCGGGAGTTTTGACATTCAGTACTTC.

The genes are TRBV4-1 and TRBJ2-5; the match to TRBD2 covers 11 bases. With V trimmed by 4 bases and J by 2 bases, 15 bases remained unmatched. CDR1 is MGHRA and CDR2 is YSYEKL in the germline V gene. The CDR3 covers 19 residues. The CDR3 nucleotides are TGCGCCAGCAGCCCTTTGAGGGCTAGCGGGAGGAGGGGGCAAGAGACCCAGTACTTC. Translating it yields CASSPLRASGRRGQETQYF.

The V gene is TRBV4-1, the J gene TRBJ2-7; 12 positions match TRBD2. The CDR3 is 16 amino acids. With V trimmed by 5 bases and J by 5 bases, 10 bases remained unmatched. Germline V gene data show CDR1 as MGHRA and CDR2 as YSYEKL. CDR3 bases: TGCGCCAGCAGCTACGAACTAGCGGGAGGTTCCCACGAGCAGTACTTC. It encodes CASSYELAGGSHEQYF.

The chain combines TRBV6-1 with TRBJ1-5; 8 bases align to TRBD1. Germline assignment: CDR1 MNHNS and CDR2 SASEGT. The CDR3 is made up of 18 amino acids. After removal of 2 bases from V and 4 bases from J, the junction contained 13 bases not matched to a gene. CDR3 loop: CASSESPPGGSSNQPQHF. CDR3 DNA sequence: TGTGCCAGCAGTGAATCCCCGCCAGGGGGCAGCTCTAATCAGCCCCAGCATTTT.

The chain has TRBV6-5 and TRBJ1-1, with 10 bases fitting TRBD1. This CDR3 spans 14 amino acids. J gave up 12 bases and V 0 bases, and 7 bases lay outside the gene matches. The V gene's germline CDR1 is MNHEY and CDR2 SVGAGI. The CDR3 DNA reads as TGTGCCAGCAGTTACTCGGGACAGGGGATTGTGTCTTTCTTT. Its translation: CASSYSGQGIVSFF.

The chain couples TRBV28 to TRBJ1-5, with 7 bases lining up with TRBD1. Germline CDR1 is MDHEN and CDR2 is SYDVKM. This CDR3 spans 15 amino acids. The V segment lost 5 bases and the J segment 2 bases; nucleotides outside the gene matches: 6. The CDR3 DNA reads as TGTGCCAGCAGTCGACAGGGATGGGGCAATCAGCCCCAGCATTTT. Amino acids: CASSRQGWGNQPQHF. The full variable domain, in which reference TRBV28 and TRBJ1-5 provide the parts outside the CDR3, is DVKVTQSSRYLVKRTGEKVFLECVQDMDHENMFWYRQDPGLGLRLIYFSYDVKMKEKGDIPEGYSVSREKKERFSLILESASTNQTSMYLCASSRQGWGNQPQHFGDGTRLSIL.

The chain has TRBV13 and TRBJ1-5; D unclear. Germline CDR1 and CDR2: PRHDT and FYEKMQ (reference sequence). V lost 3 bases to trimming and J lost 3 bases, with 12 bases between them. The CDR3 length is 15 residues. The CDR3 region is CASSLGPRPNQPQHF. CDR3 coding DNA: TGTGCCAGCAGCTTGGGTCCCAGGCCCAATCAGCCCCAGCATTTT.

This sequence joins TRBV19 and TRBJ1-1; unclear D gene. This CDR3 spans 13 amino acids. Germline V gene lookup returns CDR1 LNHDA and CDR2 SQIVND (reference sequence). The V end lost 1 base, the J end lost 4 bases, and 7 bases lay between the germline ends. In DNA, the CDR3 is TGTGCCAGTAGTATAGCTTTGAGCACTGAAGCTTTCTTT. As protein: CASSIALSTEAFF.

The chain uses TRBV6-1 and TRBJ2-1, with TRBD2 matching over 12 bases. CDR3 length: 15 amino acids. Germline V gives CDR1 MNHNS, CDR2 SASEGT. Germline trimming cut 7 bases from V and 6 bases from J; bases unmatched to any gene: 7. The chain's CDR3 is CASTRLAGESNEQFF. In nucleotides, the CDR3 is TGTGCCAGCACTCGACTAGCGGGAGAATCCAATGAGCAGTTCTTC.

The CDR3 reads CAISESEQTQETQYF. In DNA form, the CDR3 reads TGTGCCATCAGTGAGTCAGAACAGACCCAAGAGACCCAGTACTTC. The chain employs TRBV10-3 and TRBJ2-5; no clear D. Germline V CDR1 and CDR2: ENHRY, SYGVKD. Trimming left V 0 bases short and J 1 base short, with 9 bases between. The CDR3 consists of 15 residues.

The table lists this clone with a count of one. This chain uses TRBV19 with TRBJ2-7; D is possibly TRBD2 (6 bases). CDR1 is LNHDA, CDR2 SQIVND, per germline (reference sequence). Trimming took 0 bases from V and 4 from J, leaving 7 bases between them. The CDR3 spans 13 residues. The CDR3 sequence is CASSIDRGYEQYF. CDR3 DNA: TGTGCCAGTAGTATAGATCGGGGGTACGAGCAGTACTTC.

The V call is TRBV4-1, the J call TRBJ2-1; 7 bases are a match to TRBD2. J lost 4 bases, V lost 4 bases, and 10 bases had no gene match. The germline V gene has CDR1 MGHRA and CDR2 YSYEKL. This CDR3 comprises 16 residues. CDR3: CASSLASGLNYNEQFF. In DNA, the CDR3 is TGCGCCAGCAGCCTCGCATCGGGACTAAATTACAATGAGCAGTTCTTC.

This clone was detected a few times. The rearrangement links TRBV9 to TRBJ2-1; 7 nucleotides line up with TRBD2. The germline CDR1 and CDR2 sequences are SGDLS and YYNGEE. The CDR3 loop spans 14 amino acids. V gave up 0 bases and J gave up 7 bases; unmatched junction bases: 4. CDR3 protein: CASSVVGSGNEQFF. Here the CDR3 DNA reads TGTGCCAGCAGCGTAGTAGGTAGCGGGAATGAGCAGTTCTTC. The full variable domain, rest sourced from reference TRBV9 and TRBJ2-1, is DSGVTQTPKHLITATGQRVTLRCSPRSGDLSVYWYQQSLDQGLQFLIQYYNGEERAKGNILERFSAQQFPDLHSELNLSSLELGDSALYFCASSVVGSGNEQFFGPGTRLTVL.

V and J are TRBV14 and TRBJ1-2, with 9 positions matching TRBD1. In germline, CDR1 is SGHDN, CDR2 FVKESK. The CDR3 runs 17 residues. The ends lost 1 base at V and 0 bases at J; junction bases unmatched: 6. This chain's CDR3 is CASSQVSTGGSNYGYTF. As DNA, the CDR3 is TGTGCCAGCAGCCAAGTATCGACAGGGGGATCTAACTATGGCTACACCTTC.

DNA of the CDR3: TGCGCCAGCAGCTTCGCCACAGGGGGTACTAATGAAAAACTGTTTTTT. As protein: CASSFATGGTNEKLFF. The chain combines TRBV5-1 with TRBJ1-4; 8 bases are a match to TRBD1. The CDR3 runs 16 residues. The V gene's germline CDR1 is SGHRS and CDR2 YFSETQ. V trimming: 2 bases; J trimming: 2 bases; junction bases outside the gene matches: 5.

The genes are TRBV5-1 and TRBJ1-5; 7 bases agree with TRBD1. Trimming at V came to 0 bases and at J to 6 bases, leaving 6 bases not matched to a gene. CDR3 length: 15 amino acids. Germline loops: CDR1 SGHRS, CDR2 YFSETQ. In nucleotides, the CDR3 is TGCGCCAGCAGCTTGGAAGGGGGCTTAGGTCAGCCCCAGCATTTT. This sequence encodes CASSLEGGLGQPQHF.

V usage is TRBV28 and J usage is TRBJ2-7, with D perhaps TRBD1 (6 bases). The CDR3 covers 14 residues. V shed 7 bases and J shed 2 bases, with 15 bases lying between them. Germline V CDR1 and CDR2: MDHEN, SYDVKM. The CDR3 DNA reads as TGTGCCAGCAATACTTACAGGGCCACCTACGAGCAGTACTTC. Amino acids: CASNTYRATYEQYF.

This clone was seen more than once but under ten times. A read error may produce the germline difference seen at one junction end. The J gene is TRBJ1-1, the V gene TRBV28, with 7 nucleotides matching TRBD1. CDR3 length: 14 residues. Germline V gene sequence: CDR1 MDHEN, CDR2 SYDVKM. This chain's CDR3 is CASSLPTGVPGAYF. The CDR3 coding sequence is TGTGCCAGCAGTTTACCAACAGGGGTTCCCGGGGCTTACTTT.

This sequence joins TRBV11-2 and TRBJ1-1, with a weak D call TRBD1 (6 bases). Germline CDR1 and CDR2: SGHAT and FQNNGV. The CDR3 consists of 12 residues. Trimming shortened V by 8 bases and J by 5 bases, and 12 bases separated the two germline ends. The CDR3 region has the DNA TGTGCCAGCTCCCTAACAGGGACTGAAGCTTTCTTT. Translating gives CASSLTGTEAFF.

This clone has just a few counts. The rearrangement joins TRBV29-1 to TRBJ2-4, with D perhaps matching TRBD1 (6 bases). V lost 2 bases, J lost 8 bases, and 10 bases lay in between. Germline loops: CDR1 SQVTM, CDR2 ANQGSEA. The length of the CDR3 is 12 residues. The CDR3 reads CSVEQGLDIQYF. In nucleotides, the CDR3 is TGCAGCGTTGAACAGGGGTTGGACATTCAGTACTTC.

This rearrangement joins TRBV29-1 to TRBJ2-7; 7 nucleotides agree with TRBD1. The CDR3 has 15 amino acids. The J segment lost 2 bases and the V segment lost 6 bases, leaving 13 bases of the junction unmatched. Germline V CDR1 and CDR2: SQVTM, ANQGSEA. The CDR3 DNA is TGCAGCGTGCCTCCCCAGACAGGGAGAGCCTACGAGCAGTACTTC. This encodes CSVPPQTGRAYEQYF.

The chain recombines TRBV7-2 with TRBJ2-5, with 11 bases that match TRBD2. J gave up 2 bases and V 1 base, and 3 bases lay outside the gene matches. In germline, CDR1 is SGHTA, CDR2 FQGNSA. The CDR3 runs 16 residues. The CDR3 protein is CASSLGVAGGQETQYF. The CDR3 DNA is TGTGCCAGCAGCTTAGGTGTAGCGGGGGGGCAAGAGACCCAGTACTTC.

This rearrangement joins TRBV25-1 to TRBJ1-2; TRBD1 matches at 8 bases. The ends lost 7 bases at V and 7 bases at J; junction bases unmatched: 5. CDR1 is MGHDK and CDR2 is SYGVNS in the germline V gene. This CDR3 region has 12 residues. The CDR3 sequence: CASTGGAGGYTF. For the CDR3, the DNA is TGTGCCAGCACAGGGGGCGCGGGTGGCTACACCTTC.

This clone was observed a few times. V and J are TRBV6-1 and TRBJ1-5, with TRBD1 as a possible D gene (5 bases). The CDR3 covers 15 residues. CDR1 and CDR2 (germline): MNHNS, SASEGT. V dropped 7 bases and J dropped 4 bases, with 17 bases sitting between them. The CDR3 bases are TGTGCCAGCACCCCCGCTGTCGGGGGAAATCAGCCCCAGCATTTT. Amino acid sequence: CASTPAVGGNQPQHF.

This chain uses TRBV18 with TRBJ1-1; D is possibly TRBD1 (5 bases). Trimming pared 0 bases from V and 11 bases from J, leaving 10 bases between. The CDR3 length is 12 residues. Germline lookup yields CDR1 KGHSH and CDR2 LQKENI. CDR3 sequence: CASSPPSGRAFF. The CDR3 DNA follows: TGTGCCAGCTCACCACCGTCAGGGAGGGCTTTCTTT. The entire variable domain, with the rest obtained from reference TRBV18 and TRBJ1-1, is as follows: NAGVMQNPRHLVRRRGQEARLRCSPMKGHSHVYWYRQLPEEGLKFMVYLQKENIIDESGMPKERFSAEFPKEGPSILRIQQVVRGDSAAYFCASSPPSGRAFFGQGTRLTVV.

J is TRBJ2-1 and V is TRBV29-1; D is ambiguous. CDR1 SQVTM and CDR2 ANQGSEA come from the germline V gene. This CDR3 is 13 amino acids long. Trimming stripped 6 bases from V and 0 bases from J, with 9 bases between. The CDR3 DNA reads as TGCAGCGTCTTGATGAGCTCCTACAATGAGCAGTTCTTC. It yields the protein CSVLMSSYNEQFF.

This clone was counted a single time. The rearrangement links TRBV5-1 to TRBJ2-7, with 7 bases lining up with TRBD1. CDR1 is SGHRS and CDR2 is YFSETQ in the germline V gene. The CDR3 loop spans 13 amino acids. V lost 2 bases, J lost 6 bases, and 5 bases stayed unmatched. The CDR3 nucleotides read TGCGCCAGCAGCTTTGGGGACAGCTTCGAGCAGTACTTC. Amino acid sequence: CASSFGDSFEQYF.